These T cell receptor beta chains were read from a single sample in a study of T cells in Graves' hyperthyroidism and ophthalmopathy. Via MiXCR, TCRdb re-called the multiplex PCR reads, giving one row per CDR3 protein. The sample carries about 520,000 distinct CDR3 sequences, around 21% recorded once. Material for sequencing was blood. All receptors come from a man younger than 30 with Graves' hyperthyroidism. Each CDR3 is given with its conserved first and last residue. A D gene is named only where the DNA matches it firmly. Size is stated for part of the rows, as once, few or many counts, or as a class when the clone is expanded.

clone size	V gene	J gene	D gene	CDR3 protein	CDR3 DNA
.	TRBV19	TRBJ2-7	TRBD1	CASSTTGAWEQYF	TGTGCCAGTAGTACGACAGGGGCCTGGGAGCAGTACTTC
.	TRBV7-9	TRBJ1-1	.	CASSLAGGPNTEACF	TGTGCCAGCAGCTTAGCCGGCGGCCCTAACACTGAAGCTTGCTTT
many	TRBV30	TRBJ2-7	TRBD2	CAWSVLAPEQYF	TGTGCCTGGAGTGTACTAGCGCCCGAGCAGTACTTC
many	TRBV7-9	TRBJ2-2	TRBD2	CASSLARESGELFF	TGTGCCAGCAGCTTAGCGCGGGAGTCCGGGGAGCTGTTTTTT
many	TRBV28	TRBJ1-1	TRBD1	CASSLTGQGPNTEAFF	TGTGCCAGCAGCCTAACAGGACAGGGGCCGAACACTGAAGCTTTCTTT
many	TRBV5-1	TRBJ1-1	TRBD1	CASSSGQGSTEAFF	TGCGCCAGCAGCTCGGGACAGGGTTCCACTGAAGCTTTCTTT
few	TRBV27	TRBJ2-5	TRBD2	CASSRTSGTTQYF	TGTGCCAGCAGCAGGACTAGCGGGACGACCCAGTACTTC
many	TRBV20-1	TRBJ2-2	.	CSASHVRGTGELFF	TGCAGTGCTAGCCATGTCCGGGGGACCGGGGAGCTGTTTTTT
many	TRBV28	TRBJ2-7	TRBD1	CASSSPGQAVYEQYF	TGTGCCAGCAGTTCACCGGGACAGGCGGTCTACGAGCAGTACTTC
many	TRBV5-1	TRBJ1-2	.	CASSMQGSGEDGYTF	TGCGCCAGCAGCATGCAAGGGTCGGGGGAGGATGGCTACACCTTC
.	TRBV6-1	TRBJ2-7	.	CASRLEAYEQYF	TGTGCCAGCAGACTAGAGGCCTACGAGCAGTACTTC
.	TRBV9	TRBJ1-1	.	CLREDGDMNTEAFF	TGTCTCAGAGAGGACGGGGACATGAACACTGAAGCTTTCTTT
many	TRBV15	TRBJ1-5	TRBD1	CATSGRDRGRKPQHF	TGTGCCACCAGCGGCCGGGACAGGGGGCGTAAGCCCCAGCATTTT
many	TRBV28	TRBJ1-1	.	CASEPAMNTEAFF	TGTGCCAGCGAACCTGCTATGAACACTGAAGCTTTCTTT
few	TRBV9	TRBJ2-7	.	CASSPSTDIEQYF	TGTGCCAGCAGCCCCTCAACAGATATTGAGCAGTACTTC
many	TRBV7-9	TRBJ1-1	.	CASSFTVRGGSSEAFF	TGTGCCAGCAGCTTTACAGTCAGGGGTGGAAGTTCTGAAGCTTTCTTT
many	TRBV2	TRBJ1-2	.	CATQGQGGYGYTF	TGTGCCACCCAGGGGCAGGGAGGATATGGCTACACCTTC